A selection of T cell receptor beta chains follows, all from one sample in a study of blood T cell repertoires in COVID-19. The protocol was immunoSEQ multiplex PCR, while the TCRdb copy is restricted to in-frame clones and leaves out a portion. The data show under 200,000 clones, approximately 91% seen once. Sequenced: peripheral blood. These receptors all come from a man aged 18-30 years with acute or convalescent COVID-19. CDR3s include the opening cysteine and the closing phenylalanine or tryptophan. D genes are given only for firm matches. Only part of the rows carry a size: once, few, many, or a class if the clone is expanded.

v_call: TRBV27
cdr3_length: 18
j_call: TRBJ2-1
clone_size: .
d_call: TRBD2
cdr3_nt: TGTGCCAGCACCAGGACTAGCGGGGGGGCCTTTCCTTACAATGAGCAGTTCTTC
cdr3_aa: CASTRTSGGAFPYNEQFF

v_call: TRBV11-3
cdr3_length: 13
j_call: TRBJ2-5
clone_size: once
d_call: TRBD1
cdr3_nt: TGTGCCAGCAGCCGTGACAGGGCGGGGACCCAGTACTTC
cdr3_aa: CASSRDRAGTQYF

v_call: TRBV19
cdr3_length: 19
j_call: TRBJ2-7
clone_size: .
d_call: TRBD2
cdr3_nt: TGTGCCAGTAGTATGGCCGGACTAGCGGGAGGATCGAGCTCCTACGAGCAGTACTTC
cdr3_aa: CASSMAGLAGGSSSYEQYF

v_call: TRBV29-1
cdr3_length: 15
j_call: TRBJ2-1
clone_size: .
d_call: .
cdr3_nt: TGCAGCGTTGAGGGCAGCGGAAGCTCCTACAATGAGCAGTTCTTC
cdr3_aa: CSVEGSGSSYNEQFF

v_call: TRBV9
cdr3_length: 15
j_call: TRBJ2-5
clone_size: .
d_call: TRBD1
cdr3_nt: TGTGCCAGCAGCGTAGTAGCAGGGGGCGAAGAGACCCAGTACTTC
cdr3_aa: CASSVVAGGEETQYF

v_call: TRBV5-6
cdr3_length: 15
j_call: TRBJ1-3
clone_size: .
d_call: .
cdr3_nt: TGTGCCAGCAGCTTGGTTGCGGGCTCTGGAAACACCATATATTTT
cdr3_aa: CASSLVAGSGNTIYF

v_call: TRBV12-3/TRBV12-4
cdr3_length: 12
j_call: TRBJ1-1
clone_size: .
d_call: .
cdr3_nt: TGTGCCAGCAGTTTGCGGAACACTGAAGCTTTCTTT
cdr3_aa: CASSLRNTEAFF

v_call: TRBV4-1
cdr3_length: 17
j_call: TRBJ2-1
clone_size: .
d_call: TRBD2
cdr3_nt: TGCGCCAGCAGCCAAAAAGGGGTGGCGATTGGGGGAGGGGAGCAGTTCTTC
cdr3_aa: CASSQKGVAIGGGEQFF

v_call: TRBV5-4
cdr3_length: 12
j_call: TRBJ1-1
clone_size: .
d_call: .
cdr3_nt: TGTGCCAGCAGCTTTGGTGGAGGCGAAGCTTTCTTT
cdr3_aa: CASSFGGGEAFF

v_call: TRBV24-1
cdr3_length: 13
j_call: TRBJ2-1
clone_size: .
d_call: .
cdr3_nt: TGTGCCACCAGTGATTCGCCAGGGTTAGAGCAGTTCTTC
cdr3_aa: CATSDSPGLEQFF

v_call: TRBV9
cdr3_length: 14
j_call: TRBJ1-1
clone_size: .
d_call: .
cdr3_nt: TGTGCCAGCAGCGTAGATCCCTCGGGGGACCAAGCTTTCTTT
cdr3_aa: CASSVDPSGDQAFF

v_call: TRBV19
cdr3_length: 13
j_call: TRBJ1-1
clone_size: few
d_call: .
cdr3_nt: TGTGCCAGTAGTATAGATCGAGGGACTGAAGCTTTCTTT
cdr3_aa: CASSIDRGTEAFF

v_call: TRBV6-5
cdr3_length: 15
j_call: TRBJ2-7
clone_size: .
d_call: TRBD1
cdr3_nt: TGTGCCAGCAGCGTTCAGGGGGTTACGACCTACGAGCAGTACTTC
cdr3_aa: CASSVQGVTTYEQYF

v_call: TRBV5-1
cdr3_length: 13
j_call: TRBJ1-1
clone_size: .
d_call: .
cdr3_nt: TGCGCCAGCAGCTGGGGCGTGGATACTGAAGCTTTCTTT
cdr3_aa: CASSWGVDTEAFF

v_call: TRBV5-1
cdr3_length: 14
j_call: TRBJ2-5
clone_size: .
d_call: .
cdr3_nt: TGCGCCAGCAGCTTTAACAGCATTCAAGAGACCCAGTACTTC
cdr3_aa: CASSFNSIQETQYF

v_call: TRBV5-4
cdr3_length: 16
j_call: TRBJ1-4
clone_size: .
d_call: TRBD1
cdr3_nt: TGTGCCAGCAGCTTGGGAGTAGGGACAGGGAATGAAAAACTGTTTTTT
cdr3_aa: CASSLGVGTGNEKLFF

v_call: TRBV6-5
cdr3_length: 13
j_call: TRBJ2-1
clone_size: .
d_call: .
cdr3_nt: TGTGCCAGCAGTTACGACAGCTACAATGAGCAGTTCTTC
cdr3_aa: CASSYDSYNEQFF

v_call: TRBV24-1
cdr3_length: 15
j_call: TRBJ1-5
clone_size: .
d_call: TRBD1
cdr3_nt: TGTGCCACCAGGGCGACAGGGGGCCCTGATCAGCCCCAGCATTTT
cdr3_aa: CATRATGGPDQPQHF

v_call: TRBV30
cdr3_length: 16
j_call: TRBJ1-1
clone_size: .
d_call: TRBD1
cdr3_nt: TGTGCCTGGAGTGTACAAAGGGGGCCTTTGAACACTGAAGCTTTCTTT
cdr3_aa: CAWSVQRGPLNTEAFF

v_call: TRBV11-2
cdr3_length: 16
j_call: TRBJ1-1
clone_size: .
d_call: TRBD1
cdr3_nt: TGTGCCAGCAGCTTAGGTCGTGGGACAGGGAGGACTGAAGCTTTCTTT
cdr3_aa: CASSLGRGTGRTEAFF

v_call: TRBV5-1
cdr3_length: 15
j_call: TRBJ2-7
clone_size: .
d_call: TRBD2
cdr3_nt: TGCGCCAGCAGCGCAGGACTAGCGGGAGCGCGGGAGCAGTACTTC
cdr3_aa: CASSAGLAGAREQYF

v_call: TRBV24-1
cdr3_length: 18
j_call: TRBJ1-2
clone_size: .
d_call: TRBD1
cdr3_nt: TGTGCCACCAGTGCTGCCGGGACAGGGGTCCTAAACACCTATGGCTACACCTTC
cdr3_aa: CATSAAGTGVLNTYGYTF

v_call: TRBV18
cdr3_length: 18
j_call: TRBJ1-1
clone_size: .
d_call: TRBD1
cdr3_nt: TGTGCCAGCTCAGTTATCTGGGGGACAGGGCACGAAAACACTGAAGCTTTCTTT
cdr3_aa: CASSVIWGTGHENTEAFF

v_call: TRBV7-2
cdr3_length: 12
j_call: TRBJ2-3
clone_size: .
d_call: .
cdr3_nt: TGTGCCAGCAGCTGGCGCACAGATACGCAGTATTTT
cdr3_aa: CASSWRTDTQYF

v_call: TRBV5-1
cdr3_length: 13
j_call: TRBJ1-4
clone_size: .
d_call: .
cdr3_nt: TGCGCCAGCAGCTCCTACAGGGCTGAAAAACTGTTTTTT
cdr3_aa: CASSSYRAEKLFF

v_call: TRBV29-1
cdr3_length: 15
j_call: TRBJ1-2
clone_size: .
d_call: TRBD1
cdr3_nt: TGCAGCGTTGGGCTCGGAGGGACAGGGGGTACTGGCTACACCTTC
cdr3_aa: CSVGLGGTGGTGYTF

v_call: TRBV30
cdr3_length: 15
j_call: TRBJ1-3
clone_size: .
d_call: .
cdr3_nt: TGTGCCTGGAGTTCCACCCTAGACTCTGGAAACACCATATATTTT
cdr3_aa: CAWSSTLDSGNTIYF

v_call: TRBV5-1
cdr3_length: 13
j_call: TRBJ2-7
clone_size: .
d_call: .
cdr3_nt: TGCGCCAGCAGCTTGCGCCTAGCCTACGAGCAGTACTTC
cdr3_aa: CASSLRLAYEQYF

v_call: TRBV5-1
cdr3_length: 15
j_call: TRBJ1-1
clone_size: .
d_call: .
cdr3_nt: TGCGCCAGCAGCTTGTCGGGGGGCTCGAACACTGAAGCTTTCTTT
cdr3_aa: CASSLSGGSNTEAFF

v_call: TRBV5-1
cdr3_length: 16
j_call: TRBJ2-7
clone_size: .
d_call: .
cdr3_nt: TGCGCCAGCAGCTTGATCGGCGGGACGAGCTCCTACGAGCAGTACTTC
cdr3_aa: CASSLIGGTSSYEQYF

v_call: TRBV5-1
cdr3_length: 14
j_call: TRBJ1-4
clone_size: .
d_call: TRBD1
cdr3_nt: TGCGCCAGCAGCTTTGACAGGGGAGGTGAAAAACTGTTTTTT
cdr3_aa: CASSFDRGGEKLFF

v_call: TRBV2
cdr3_length: 16
j_call: TRBJ1-5
clone_size: .
d_call: .
cdr3_nt: TGTGCCAGCAGTGAGATACAGGGCGGGGGTAATCAGCCCCAGCATTTT
cdr3_aa: CASSEIQGGGNQPQHF

v_call: TRBV19
cdr3_length: 12
j_call: TRBJ1-1
clone_size: .
d_call: .
cdr3_nt: TGTGCCTCCAGGGACATGAACACTGAAGCTTTCTTT
cdr3_aa: CASRDMNTEAFF

v_call: TRBV14
cdr3_length: 19
j_call: TRBJ1-2
clone_size: .
d_call: TRBD1
cdr3_nt: TGTGCCAGCAGCCAAGAAGGGGAGCAGGGGGTAAGTCGAGAATATGGCTACACCTTC
cdr3_aa: CASSQEGEQGVSREYGYTF

v_call: TRBV2
cdr3_length: 17
j_call: TRBJ1-1
clone_size: .
d_call: TRBD1
cdr3_nt: TGTGCCAGCGCCTACACCACAGGGGGTCCTATGAACACTGAAGCTTTCTTT
cdr3_aa: CASAYTTGGPMNTEAFF

v_call: TRBV18
cdr3_length: 13
j_call: TRBJ2-1
clone_size: .
d_call: .
cdr3_nt: TGTGCCAGCTCACCTGGATCCGCGGATGAGCAGTTCTTC
cdr3_aa: CASSPGSADEQFF